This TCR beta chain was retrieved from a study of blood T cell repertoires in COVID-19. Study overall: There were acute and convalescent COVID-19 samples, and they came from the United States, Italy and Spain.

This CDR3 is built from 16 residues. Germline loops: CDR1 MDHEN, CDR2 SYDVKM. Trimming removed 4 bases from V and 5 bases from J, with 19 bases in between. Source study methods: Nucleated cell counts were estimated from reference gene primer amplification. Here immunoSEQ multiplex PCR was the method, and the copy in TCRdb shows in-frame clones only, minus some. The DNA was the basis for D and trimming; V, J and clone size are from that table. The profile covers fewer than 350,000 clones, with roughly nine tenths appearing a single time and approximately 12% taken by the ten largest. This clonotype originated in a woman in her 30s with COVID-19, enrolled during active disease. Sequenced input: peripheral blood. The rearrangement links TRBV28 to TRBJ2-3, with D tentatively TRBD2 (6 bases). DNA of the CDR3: TGTGCCAGCAGTTCTCCAGCGGGCCCGGATTTAGATACGCAGTATTTT. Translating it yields CASSSPAGPDLDTQYF.